This T cell receptor beta chain was recorded in a study of CD8 T cells in ankylosing spondylitis (dated 2017 in TCRdb). Describing the broader study: To find TCR variants linked to disease, the study profiled T cell receptor beta repertoires in ankylosing spondylitis patients and healthy donors. The whole study cohort included 95 to 130 healthy donors and some 27 ankylosing spondylitis patients. Peripheral blood samples were taken, and synovial fluid was additionally collected from ankylosing spondylitis patients. Here is what the overall study found, with its caveats: Some TCR beta motif variants had previously been reported in synovial fluid and blood of reactive arthritis patients, which suggested common disease-initiation mechanisms. Significant enrichment of the disease-linked clones was reported in matched synovial fluid samples from ankylosing spondylitis patients. A TCR beta motif made up of about eight highly homologous amino acid variants appeared to be characteristic of blood from ankylosing spondylitis patients. The disease-linked clones showed a CD8+ phenotype and occurred at relatively low frequencies in peripheral blood.

From cysteine to phenylalanine, the CDR3 is 12 amino acids long. Solely the CDR3 DNA is kept, with 36 bases framed from the first base. CDR1 is given as DFQATT and CDR2 as SNEGSKA, both from the germline V gene (reference sequence). Cut back by 1 base and 3 bases, the V and J ends lie 7 bases apart. Instrument used: Illumina HiSeq 2500. Quantitative 5'-RACE with molecular barcodes was the method used to prepare the TCR beta libraries. The paper's data handling went like this. To identify disease-linked TCR variants, a new computational method was used, one built on a probabilistic model of VDJ rearrangement. Through fastp at Q25 and MiXCR, TCRdb rebuilt clones from the public reads, retaining in-frame beta chains. Entries are consolidated by CDR3 protein sequence, retaining the most common genes and DNA. For this entry, the V and J calls and clone size follow TCRdb and not the study's own pipeline. This sample has around 340,000 distinct CDR3 sequences in its table, and 20% to 25% of those were observed once. The biggest ten clones account for over 10% of the sample.

This clonotype has ten or more counts. Its binding antigen is unknown. Nothing much larger sits one base from this clone, and base qualities are not available. The receptor was isolated from a male donor with ankylosing spondylitis or in good health (not recorded which). The chain links TRBV20-1 with TRBJ2-7; TRBD2 is possibly the D segment (5 matching bases). The specimen sequenced was blood, either unsorted or a sorted T cell fraction (not recorded which). The CDR3 corresponds to CSARAEGYEQYF. The DNA reads TGCAGTGCTAGAGCAGAGGGCTACGAGCAGTACTTC.